A single sample is the source of the 32 T cell receptor beta chains below, sequenced in a study of shared clonotypes between healthy human individuals. TCRdb's copy holds only in-frame clones and misses some; the assay was immunoSEQ multiplex PCR. The repertoire has roughly 700,000 clones, under 80% of them found once; the top ten carry about 1.8%. Sequenced sample: memory CD4+ T cells sorted from blood. As to subset: CD45RA-negative fraction. The source of these receptors is a young woman in good health.

J is TRBJ2-5 and V is TRBV7-7; TRBD2 is a possible D gene (6 bases). The germline gives CDR1 SSHAT, CDR2 FNYEAQ (reference sequence). CDR3 length: 14 amino acids. V was pared by 5 bases and J by 7 bases, with 17 bases between. DNA for the CDR3: TGTGCCAGCAGCGGGGGGTACTTCGGAGGGACCCAGTACTTC. Protein product: CASSGGYFGGTQYF.

This chain connects TRBV18 to TRBJ2-2, with a possible D match to TRBD1 (6 bases). This CDR3 is 17 amino acids long. V was shortened by 4 bases and J by 0 bases, with 15 bases between the two germline ends. CDR1 and CDR2 from the germline V gene are KGHSH and LQKENI. This CDR3 reads CASSQYSDSPNTGELFF. The CDR3 DNA reads as TGTGCCAGCTCACAGTACTCGGACAGTCCGAACACCGGGGAGCTGTTTTTT.

This clone was counted many times. This chain links TRBV2 with TRBJ1-1; D gene ambiguous. The CDR3 totals 12 residues. Germline loops: CDR1 SNHLY, CDR2 FYNNEI. Deletions cut 6 bases from V and 11 bases from J, with 16 bases between. Written as DNA, the CDR3 is TGTGCCAGCAGCGACGAACCCCTAAGGGCTTTCTTT. It specifies CASSDEPLRAFF.

A word on this clone: This same CDR3 is encoded by further DNA sequences in the sample. The chain combines TRBV6-5 with TRBJ1-4; TRBD1 agrees at 10 bases. Germline trimming cut 6 bases from V and 8 bases from J; bases unmatched to any gene: 6. Germline V gene data show CDR1 as MNHEY and CDR2 as SVGAGI. CDR3 length equals 14 residues. CDR3 DNA sequence: TGTGCCAGCAGCCGGGACAGGGGAGAGGAAAAACTGTTTTTT. Translated: CASSRDRGEEKLFF.

This rearrangement joins TRBV5-4 to TRBJ1-1; possible D gene TRBD1, 5 bases. V dropped 2 bases and J dropped 0 bases, with 11 bases sitting between them. This CDR3 has 15 residues. The germline gives CDR1 SGHNT, CDR2 YYREEE (reference sequence). The CDR3 bases are TGTGCCAGCAGCTTCGGGGGAGACATGAACACTGAAGCTTTCTTT. Amino acids: CASSFGGDMNTEAFF.

This clone was seen a few times. V and J are TRBV18 and TRBJ1-1; 10 bases fit TRBD1. Per germline, CDR1 KGHSH and CDR2 LQKENI. The J segment lost 5 bases and the V segment lost 1 base, leaving 7 bases of the junction unmatched. The CDR3 is 16 amino acids. The CDR3 DNA is TGTGCCAGCTCACCACGAGGACAGGGGGTTCGAACTGAAGCTTTCTTT. This gives the protein CASSPRGQGVRTEAFF.

The chain links TRBV27 to TRBJ2-1, with D possibly being TRBD2 (6 bases). V lost 4 bases and J 8 bases, leaving 18 bases between the germline ends. This CDR3 comprises 15 residues. CDR1 is MNHEY and CDR2 is SMNVEV in the germline V gene (reference sequence). The DNA of the CDR3 is TGTGCCAGCAGTTCTTGGAGGGCCGGTCTCTATGAGCAGTTCTTC. Residues: CASSSWRAGLYEQFF.

The genes are TRBV6-6 and TRBJ2-5; a possible D gene is TRBD1 (8 bases). Between the trimmed V and J ends, which lost 0 bases and 3 bases, there was a span of 14 bases. CDR1 and CDR2 from the germline V gene are MNHNY and SVGAGI (reference sequence). The CDR3 spans 16 residues. For the CDR3, the DNA is TGTGCCAGCAGTTACTCTGGACAGGGAGGGAAAGAGACCCAGTACTTC. This codes for CASSYSGQGGKETQYF.

This sequence joins TRBV5-1 and TRBJ1-2, with 8 bases lining up with TRBD1. The CDR3 runs to 14 residues. The V gene end was trimmed by 4 bases and the J gene end by 6 bases; junction bases not matched to a gene: 8. The germline V gene encodes CDR1 SGHRS and CDR2 YFSETQ. The CDR3 nucleotides are TGCGCCAGCAGCCCACAGGGGGACTCCAATGGCTACACCTTC. Residues: CASSPQGDSNGYTF.

V is TRBV27 and J is TRBJ1-4; no firm D call. This CDR3 is built from 20 residues. Germline V gives CDR1 MNHEY, CDR2 SMNVEV (reference sequence). The germline V and J ends were trimmed by 7 bases and 5 bases, with 32 bases remaining between them. The CDR3, as DNA: TGTGCCAGCACCCAATATAAAGGGCCACGGTTTCAATTGAAGAATGAAAAACTGTTTTTT. Its translation: CASTQYKGPRFQLKNEKLFF.

Note on this clone: The same CDR3 is also encoded by other DNA sequences in this sample. The rearrangement uses TRBV20-1 and TRBJ2-1, with D uncertain. The V end lost 1 base, the J end lost 4 bases, and 2 bases lay between the germline ends. The CDR3 sequence is 11 residues long. Per germline, CDR1 DFQATT and CDR2 SNEGSKA (reference sequence). The CDR3 sequence: CSARAYNEQFF. CDR3 nucleotide sequence: TGCAGTGCTAGAGCGTACAATGAGCAGTTCTTC.

This sequence joins TRBV5-1 and TRBJ2-1, with D tentatively TRBD2 (5 bases). In germline, CDR1 is SGHRS, CDR2 YFSETQ. This CDR3 region has 15 residues. The V and J ends lost 2 bases and 5 bases respectively, with 14 bases between them. The CDR3 is CASSFYGTRNNEQFF. The CDR3 bases are TGCGCCAGCAGCTTCTACGGAACTAGAAACAATGAGCAGTTCTTC.

The chain has TRBV19 and TRBJ1-5; D ambiguous. Trimming left V 7 bases short and J 4 bases short, with 8 bases between. CDR3 length equals 12 residues. The germline CDR1 and CDR2 sequences are LNHDA and SQIVND (reference sequence). CDR3 bases: TGTGCCAGTAACCACGGGAATCAGCCCCAGCATTTT. Encoded protein: CASNHGNQPQHF.

Many counts were recorded for this clone. The V call is TRBV7-3, the J call TRBJ2-1; weak D call: TRBD1 (5 bases). V dropped 5 bases and J dropped 8 bases, with 16 bases sitting between them. Germline V gene sequence: CDR1 SGHTA, CDR2 FQGTGA. This CDR3 contains 14 residues. The CDR3 region is CASSQRTLGDEQFF. Written as DNA, the CDR3 is TGTGCCAGCAGCCAACGAACCCTAGGGGATGAGCAGTTCTTC.

This rearrangement joins TRBV5-6 to TRBJ2-5; D ambiguous. Germline CDR1 is SGHDT and CDR2 is YYEEEE. V was trimmed by 0 bases and J by 3 bases, leaving 6 bases between them. The CDR3 has 13 amino acids. In DNA form, the CDR3 reads TGTGCCAGCAGCTTGGACCGGAAAGAGACCCAGTACTTC. It codes for CASSLDRKETQYF.

In this sample, this clone turned up a few times. This sequence joins TRBV2 and TRBJ2-7, with D possibly TRBD1 on 5 matching bases. V shed 7 bases and J shed 2 bases, with 15 bases lying between them. Germline CDR1 and CDR2: SNHLY and FYNNEI. The CDR3 extends over 14 amino acids. Here the CDR3 reads CASMVFQGPYEQYF. DNA of the CDR3: TGTGCCAGCATGGTTTTCCAGGGCCCCTACGAGCAGTACTTC.

Here the CDR3 DNA reads TGTGCCAGTAGTGCGTCCCGGCGGGCGAACACTGAAGCTTTCTTT. This gives the protein CASSASRRANTEAFF. V and J are TRBV19 and TRBJ1-1; D remains unclear. Germline V lookup: CDR1 LNHDA, CDR2 SQIVND (reference sequence). V lost 5 bases and J 1 base, leaving 14 bases between the germline ends. This CDR3 has 15 amino acids.

J is TRBJ1-4 and V is TRBV19; D is unresolved. Germline V gene sequence: CDR1 LNHDA, CDR2 SQIVND (reference sequence). Trimming removed 3 bases from V and 5 bases from J, with 13 bases in between. This CDR3 has 15 residues. The CDR3 reads CASSMNVGQNEKLFF. The CDR3 DNA sequence: TGTGCCAGTAGTATGAACGTCGGCCAGAATGAAAAACTGTTTTTT.

The chain carries TRBV9 and TRBJ2-1, with TRBD2 matching 14 bases. This CDR3 is built from 16 residues. Losses at the gene ends were 4 bases for V and 6 bases for J; bases not matched to a gene: 6. The germline V gene has CDR1 SGDLS and CDR2 YYNGEE. The CDR3 DNA is TGTGCCAGCAGCCCCAGACTAGCGGGAGGGAGCAATGAGCAGTTCTTC. Translated, it gives CASSPRLAGGSNEQFF.

The count of this clone is one. The V and J genes are TRBV6-5 and TRBJ1-2; TRBD1 is a possible D gene (5 bases). This CDR3 comprises 14 residues. V lost 4 bases and J 1 base, leaving 10 bases between the germline ends. CDR1 is MNHEY and CDR2 is SVGAGI in the germline V gene. CDR3 in DNA: TGTGCCAGCAGTTCTCGGACATTTAACTATGGCTACACCTTC. Translating it yields CASSSRTFNYGYTF.

This sequence joins TRBV6-1 and TRBJ2-7; TRBD2 matches at 10 bases. Trimming removed 7 bases from V and 7 bases from J; junction bases left unmatched: 10. Germline CDR1 reads MNHNS; CDR2 reads SASEGT. The CDR3 totals 14 residues. Here the CDR3 DNA reads TGTGCCAGCACCGGACTAGCGGTTAGTTTTGAGCAGTACTTC. The encoded protein is CASTGLAVSFEQYF.

The chain uses TRBV6-6 and TRBJ2-7; 9 nucleotides match TRBD1. The ends lost 2 bases at V and 5 bases at J; junction bases unmatched: 10. This CDR3 region has 16 residues. Germline V gene sequence: CDR1 MNHNY, CDR2 SVGAGI (reference sequence). DNA of the CDR3: TGTGCCAGCAGTTACCCTCCGGGACAGGGTGGCGACGAGCAGTACTTC. Translating it yields CASSYPPGQGGDEQYF.

This clone has only a few counts. The J gene is TRBJ1-2, the V gene TRBV28; TRBD1 aligns across 7 bases. The germline CDR1 and CDR2 sequences are MDHEN and SYDVKM. V was clipped by 3 bases and J by 6 bases; unmatched bases: 7. The CDR3 has 14 amino acids. CDR3 loop: CASSFPTGQHGYTF. In nucleotides, the CDR3 is TGTGCCAGCAGTTTCCCGACAGGGCAGCATGGCTACACCTTC.

Only a few counts were recorded for this clone. V and J are TRBV21-1 and TRBJ2-3; the table assigns TRBD2, which was not confirmed against the DNA. TRBV21-1 is annotated as a pseudogene. The CDR3 totals 16 residues. The CDR3 DNA reads TGTGCCAGCAGCAATCAGCGGGAGAGACGGATAGATACGCAGTATTTT. This sequence encodes CASSNQRERRIDTQYF.

The chain is built from TRBV5-1 and TRBJ2-1; no firm D call. CDR1 is SGHRS and CDR2 is YFSETQ in the germline V gene. The CDR3 is made up of 14 amino acids. Trimming pared 2 bases from V and 1 base from J, leaving 7 bases between. CDR3 residues: CASSFTSSYNEQFF. The CDR3 nucleotides are TGCGCCAGCAGCTTCACGAGTTCCTACAATGAGCAGTTCTTC.

This chain uses TRBV5-1 with TRBJ1-3; D perhaps matches TRBD1 (5 bases). The CDR3 covers 14 residues. From germline, CDR1 is SGHRS and CDR2 YFSETQ. The germline V and J ends were trimmed by 7 bases and 4 bases, with 15 bases remaining between them. In DNA form, the CDR3 reads TGCGCCAGCGGATCTGGGGACGGAGGAAACACCATATATTTT. Translation gives CASGSGDGGNTIYF.

V and J are TRBV29-1 and TRBJ2-5, with 11 bases identical to TRBD1. The CDR3 is made up of 15 amino acids. Per germline, CDR1 SQVTM and CDR2 ANQGSEA. Trimming cost V 3 bases and J 4 bases; bases outside gene matches: 7. The CDR3 protein is CSVDGGTGGAETQYF. CDR3 DNA sequence: TGCAGCGTTGATGGAGGGACAGGGGGGGCAGAGACCCAGTACTTC.

J is TRBJ1-1 and V is TRBV25-1; a possible D gene is TRBD1 (5 bases). V was shortened by 4 bases and J by 0 bases, with 6 bases between the two germline ends. CDR1 and CDR2 (germline): MGHDK, SYGVNS. This CDR3 has 13 amino acids. The CDR3 is CASSVTVNTEAFF. The CDR3 DNA reads TGTGCCAGCAGTGTGACAGTGAACACTGAAGCTTTCTTT.

The chain links TRBV20-1 to TRBJ2-7; D is tentatively TRBD1 or TRBD2 (5 bases each). The ends were cut back, 3 bases at V and 6 bases at J, with 9 bases in the middle. Germline CDR1 is DFQATT and CDR2 is SNEGSKA (reference sequence). This CDR3 spans 11 amino acids. The CDR3 DNA reads TGCAGTGCTAGCGGGACCGTCGAGCAGTACTTC. It codes for CSASGTVEQYF.

The sample holds one count of this clone. This chain uses TRBV5-4 with TRBJ2-7; 8 nucleotides line up with TRBD1. This CDR3 region has 14 residues. Germline V gene sequence: CDR1 SGHNT, CDR2 YYREEE (reference sequence). V lost 0 bases to trimming and J lost 7 bases; unmatched junction nucleotides: 6. The CDR3 loop reads CASSLDQGAGEQYF. CDR3 in DNA: TGTGCCAGCAGCTTGGATCAGGGGGCGGGGGAGCAGTACTTC.

The chain has TRBV28 and TRBJ1-5; 10 nucleotides line up with TRBD1. Germline V CDR1 and CDR2: MDHEN, SYDVKM. This CDR3 has 17 residues. Trimming at V came to 7 bases and at J to 4 bases, leaving 13 bases not matched to a gene. The CDR3 sequence: CASTTLRTGGGNQPQHF. The DNA of the CDR3 is TGTGCCAGCACTACCCTCAGGACAGGGGGGGGAAATCAGCCCCAGCATTTT. The whole variable domain, filled in from reference TRBV28 and TRBJ1-5, reads DVKVTQSSRYLVKRTGEKVFLECVQDMDHENMFWYRQDPGLGLRLIYFSYDVKMKEKGDIPEGYSVSREKKERFSLILESASTNQTSMYLCASTTLRTGGGNQPQHFGDGTRLSIL.

V and J are TRBV14 and TRBJ2-6; TRBD1 might be the D (5 bases). The V gene's germline CDR1 is SGHDN and CDR2 FVKESK. The CDR3 length is 18 residues. Trimming took off 4 bases at V and 3 bases at J, with 19 bases between the two ends. The CDR3 loop is CASSRMTELSRGANVLTF. The DNA of the CDR3 is TGTGCCAGCAGCCGGATGACAGAACTCTCTCGTGGGGCCAACGTCCTGACTTTC.